This T cell receptor (beta chain) derives from a study of blood T cell repertoires in COVID-19 (TCRdb year 2020). Background on the whole study: Samples covering the acute and convalescent phases of COVID-19 were provided by collaborators in the United States, Italy and Spain. The prospective study material was composed of cDNA or gDNA derived from T cells, B-cell-depleted T cells, or PBMCs. The dataset comprised deeply sampled blood TCRbeta repertoires from subjects exposed to, actively infected with, or recovered from COVID-19. The repertoires were made available in a free public database intended to serve as a resource for research on the immune response to SARS-CoV-2. The samples were drawn from two sources: the first 160 participants of the ongoing ImmuneRACE study, and 1,000 to 1,500 subjects contributed by 6 global collaborators. Sample metadata almost always included a de-identified subject ID, COVID-19 status, age in years and sex. Where available, HLA class I and class II types were obtained from metadata supplied by the sample provider rather than from assay-based typing. General conclusions and limits of the study: The quantity of clinical and demographic metadata differed by source and by participant and was supplied without curation.

This clone has a single count. Its antigen remains undetermined. No qualities accompany the bases; no much larger clone lies one base away. In the prospective study, participants were roughly 18 to 90 years old, resided in about 25 geographic areas of the United States, and were enrolled through a virtual design. In the prospective study, participants were assigned to cohorts based on the clinical history participants reported in a screening survey and a study questionnaire. A participant counted as exposed if, within 2 weeks of entering the study, that participant had been in contact with someone who had a PCR-confirmed or clinician-diagnosed COVID-19 case. Mobile phlebotomists in the prospective study collected whole blood, serum and a nasopharyngeal or oropharyngeal swab from every participant. Prospective study participants could optionally give additional blood draws and questionnaires over a roughly 2-month period. Prospective study blood samples were shipped either frozen or at room temperature before DNA extraction.

From a lookup of the germline V gene, CDR1 and CDR2 are SGHRS and YFSETQ. V and J are trimmed by 6 bases and 3 bases, and the gene matches miss 6 bases of the junction. The CDR3 numbers 14 residues from cysteine through phenylalanine. Of the read, only the CDR3 DNA is kept; its 42 bases are in frame from base 1. The immunoSEQ Assay, a bias-controlled multiplex PCR, was used to amplify TCRbeta CDR3 regions from genomic DNA. Turning to the authors' computational methods: The number of nucleated cells in each sample was estimated from the amplification of reference gene primers within the assay. To quantify the absolute abundance of each unique TCRbeta CDR3 rearrangement, sequence reads were collapsed and filtered. For each sample, productive Simpson clonality was calculated as the square root of Simpson's diversity index over productive rearrangements. The source is immuneACCESS, and TCRdb retained only in-frame sequences with V and J called. Part of the clones is not carried over; for the studies checked, unresolved V genes explain less than half of this, and the remainder is unexplained. V and J calls plus clone size are reproduced from that table; the DNA served to infer D and trimming. This sample has approximately 300,000 clones in its table, and about 85% of those were observed once. In total, the top ten clones hold 1.5% to 2% of the sample.

This chain joins TRBV5-1 to TRBJ2-5; 9 middle bases align to TRBD1. This receptor was identified in a young woman who had been exposed to COVID-19. The sample was PBMCs or T cells enriched from blood (not recorded which). The CDR3 here reads CASTSGQGEETQYF. The nucleotides are TGCGCCAGCACCTCGGGACAGGGCGAAGAGACCCAGTACTTC.